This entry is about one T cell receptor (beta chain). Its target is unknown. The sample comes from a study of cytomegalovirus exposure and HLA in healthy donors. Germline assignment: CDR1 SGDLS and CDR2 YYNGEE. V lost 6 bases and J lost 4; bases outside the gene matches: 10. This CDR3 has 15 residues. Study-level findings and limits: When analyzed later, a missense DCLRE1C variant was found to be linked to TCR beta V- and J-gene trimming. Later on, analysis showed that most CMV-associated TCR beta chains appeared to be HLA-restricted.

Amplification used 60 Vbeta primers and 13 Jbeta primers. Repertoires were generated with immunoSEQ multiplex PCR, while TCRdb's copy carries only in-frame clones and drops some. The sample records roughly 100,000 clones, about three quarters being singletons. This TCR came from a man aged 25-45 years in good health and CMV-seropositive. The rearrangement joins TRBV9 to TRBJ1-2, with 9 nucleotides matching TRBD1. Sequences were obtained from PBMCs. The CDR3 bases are TGTGCCAGCACCGGGACAGAGACAGGGGGCTATGGCTACACCTTC. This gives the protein CASTGTETGGYGYTF.